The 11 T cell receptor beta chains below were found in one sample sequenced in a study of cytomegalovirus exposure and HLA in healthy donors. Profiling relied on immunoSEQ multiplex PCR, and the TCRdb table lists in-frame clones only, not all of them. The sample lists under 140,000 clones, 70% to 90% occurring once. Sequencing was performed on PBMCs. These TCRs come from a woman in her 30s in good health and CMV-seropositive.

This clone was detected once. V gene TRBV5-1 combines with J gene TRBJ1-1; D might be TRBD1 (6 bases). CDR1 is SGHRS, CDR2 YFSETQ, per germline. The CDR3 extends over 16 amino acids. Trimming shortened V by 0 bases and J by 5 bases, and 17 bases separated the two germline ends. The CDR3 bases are TGCGCCAGCAGCTTGGAGGGGGTTTGGACGGCGACTGAAGCTTTCTTT. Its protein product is CASSLEGVWTATEAFF.

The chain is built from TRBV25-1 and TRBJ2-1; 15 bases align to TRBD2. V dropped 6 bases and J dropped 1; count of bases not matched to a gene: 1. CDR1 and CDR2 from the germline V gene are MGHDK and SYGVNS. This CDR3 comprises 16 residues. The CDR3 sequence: CASRGTSGGSYNEQFF. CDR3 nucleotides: TGTGCCAGCAGGGGGACTAGCGGGGGGTCCTACAATGAGCAGTTCTTC.

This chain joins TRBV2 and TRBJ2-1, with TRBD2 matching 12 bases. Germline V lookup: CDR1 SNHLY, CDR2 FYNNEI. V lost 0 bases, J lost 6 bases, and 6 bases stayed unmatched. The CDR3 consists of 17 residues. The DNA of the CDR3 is TGTGCCAGCAGTGAAGCGCTTCTAGCGGGGGGGTTCAATGAGCAGTTCTTC. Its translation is CASSEALLAGGFNEQFF.

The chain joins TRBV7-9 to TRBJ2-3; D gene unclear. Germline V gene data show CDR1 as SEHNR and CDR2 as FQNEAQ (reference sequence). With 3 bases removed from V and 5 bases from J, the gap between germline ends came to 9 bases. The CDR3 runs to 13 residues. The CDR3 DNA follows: TGTGCCAGCAGCTTTGGTTCCGGAGATACGCAGTATTTT. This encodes CASSFGSGDTQYF.

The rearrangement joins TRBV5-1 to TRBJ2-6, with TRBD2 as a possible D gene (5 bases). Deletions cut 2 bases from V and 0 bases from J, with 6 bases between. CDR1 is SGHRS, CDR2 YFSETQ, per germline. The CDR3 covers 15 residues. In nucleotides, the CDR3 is TGCGCCAGCAGCTTAGGAGGCTCTGGGGCCAACGTCCTGACTTTC. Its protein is CASSLGGSGANVLTF.

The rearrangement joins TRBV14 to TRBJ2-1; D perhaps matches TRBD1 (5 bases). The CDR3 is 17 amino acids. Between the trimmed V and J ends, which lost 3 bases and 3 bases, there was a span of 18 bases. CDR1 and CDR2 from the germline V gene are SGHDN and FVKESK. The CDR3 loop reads CASSHPRARVGYNEQFF. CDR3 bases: TGTGCCAGCAGCCACCCCAGGGCACGGGTAGGCTACAATGAGCAGTTCTTC.

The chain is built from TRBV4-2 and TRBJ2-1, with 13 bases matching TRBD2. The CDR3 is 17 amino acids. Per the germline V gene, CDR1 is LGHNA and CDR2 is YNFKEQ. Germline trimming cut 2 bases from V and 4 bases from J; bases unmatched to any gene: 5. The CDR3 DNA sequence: TGTGCCAGCAGCCAACGACTAGCGGGAGGCAAATACAATGAGCAGTTCTTC. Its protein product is CASSQRLAGGKYNEQFF.

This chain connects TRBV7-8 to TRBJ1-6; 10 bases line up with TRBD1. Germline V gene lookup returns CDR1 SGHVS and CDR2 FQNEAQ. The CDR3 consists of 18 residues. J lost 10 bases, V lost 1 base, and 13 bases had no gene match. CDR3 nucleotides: TGTGCCAGCAGCTTAGGTCAGACAGGGGGCGTCTACGGGTCACCCCTCCACTTT. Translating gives CASSLGQTGGVYGSPLHF.

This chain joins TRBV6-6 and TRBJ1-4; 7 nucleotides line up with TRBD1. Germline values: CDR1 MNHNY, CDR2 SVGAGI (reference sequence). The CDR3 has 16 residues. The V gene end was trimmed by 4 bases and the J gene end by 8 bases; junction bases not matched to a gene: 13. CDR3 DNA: TGTGCCAGCAGTTCCGCCGTGACAGGGTGGAACGAAAAACTGTTTTTT. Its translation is CASSSAVTGWNEKLFF.

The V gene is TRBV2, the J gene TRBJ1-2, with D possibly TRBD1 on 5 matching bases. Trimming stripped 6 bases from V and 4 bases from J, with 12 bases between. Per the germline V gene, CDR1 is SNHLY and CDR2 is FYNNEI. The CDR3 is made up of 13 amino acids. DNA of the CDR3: TGTGCCAGCAGCTTCCAGGGCTCCTATGGCTACACCTTC. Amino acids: CASSFQGSYGYTF.

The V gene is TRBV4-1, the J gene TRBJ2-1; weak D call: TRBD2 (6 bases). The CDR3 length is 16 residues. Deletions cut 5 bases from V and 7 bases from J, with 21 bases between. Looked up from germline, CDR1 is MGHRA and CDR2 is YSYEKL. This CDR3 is CASSNTESGYWNEQFF. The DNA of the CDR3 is TGCGCCAGCAGCAATACGGAGAGCGGGTACTGGAATGAGCAGTTCTTC.